One and the same sample provided the 28 T cell receptor beta chains below, sequenced in a study of blood T cell repertoires in COVID-19. Data came from immunoSEQ multiplex PCR; TCRdb stores just in-frame clones and leaves some out. The sample shows more than 120,000 clones, roughly 81% of them seen only once. Sequenced: peripheral blood. These receptors were taken from a human donor with acute or convalescent COVID-19. The donor label of this sample is uncertain.

This clone was recorded a few times. V and J are TRBV19 and TRBJ1-2; D perhaps matches TRBD1 (6 bases). The V end was cut by 3 bases, the J end by 2 bases, with 16 bases between. CDR1 is LNHDA, CDR2 SQIVND, per germline (reference sequence). CDR3 length equals 16 residues. CDR3: CASSMRAQGANYGYTF. CDR3 sequence (DNA): TGTGCCAGTAGTATGAGGGCACAGGGAGCCAACTATGGCTACACCTTC.

CDR3 sequence: CASRPRKMNTEAFF. CDR3 coding DNA: TGTGCCAGCAGGCCCAGGAAAATGAACACTGAAGCTTTCTTT. The chain is built from TRBV27 and TRBJ1-1; no clear D. Between the trimmed V and J ends, which lost 6 bases and 0 bases, there was a span of 11 bases. The CDR3 loop spans 14 amino acids. Germline V gives CDR1 MNHEY, CDR2 SMNVEV (reference sequence).

This clone was picked up one time. This chain links TRBV10-2 with TRBJ2-1; D is ambiguous. CDR1 and CDR2 (germline): WSHSY, SAAADI. The CDR3 length is 13 residues. With 5 bases removed from V and 4 bases from J, the gap between germline ends came to 9 bases. The CDR3 region is CASSLDVYNEQFF. CDR3 nucleotides: TGCGCCAGCAGTCTAGACGTATACAATGAGCAGTTCTTC.

This chain uses TRBV19 with TRBJ2-5, with 8 bases identical to TRBD1. This CDR3 has 16 residues. Germline values: CDR1 LNHDA, CDR2 SQIVND (reference sequence). Unmatched junction bases numbered 10, after V lost 3 bases and J lost 4 bases. The CDR3: CASSIGQGPKGETQYF. CDR3 DNA sequence: TGTGCCAGTAGTATCGGACAGGGACCAAAGGGAGAGACCCAGTACTTC.

The V and J genes are TRBV20-1 and TRBJ2-4; TRBD2 aligns across 14 bases. Germline loops: CDR1 DFQATT, CDR2 SNEGSKA (reference sequence). The junction had 18 bases not matched to a gene; V was cut back by 3 bases and J by 2 bases. The CDR3 is made up of 21 amino acids. The DNA of the CDR3 is TGCAGTGCTAGTTTCGGCGGCCCGACTAGCGGGGGGGCTGGGACCAAAAACATTCAGTACTTC. The encoded protein is CSASFGGPTSGGAGTKNIQYF.

This clone has just a few counts. This chain links TRBV11-2 with TRBJ1-5; 9 bases match TRBD1. V lost 3 bases to trimming and J lost 6 bases; unmatched junction nucleotides: 6. There are 15 residues in the CDR3. Per the germline V gene, CDR1 is SGHAT and CDR2 is FQNNGV. The CDR3 is CASSLDGTGTQPQHF. The CDR3 nucleotides read TGTGCCAGCAGCTTGGACGGGACAGGGACTCAGCCCCAGCATTTT.

The chain joins TRBV28 to TRBJ1-3; 7 bases map to TRBD1. The CDR3 spans 16 residues. V dropped 7 bases and J dropped 3; count of bases not matched to a gene: 12. The germline V gene encodes CDR1 MDHEN and CDR2 SYDVKM. The CDR3 sequence is CASIGDSRPLGNTIYF. The CDR3, as DNA: TGTGCCAGCATCGGGGACAGCCGACCTCTTGGAAACACCATATATTTT.

Only one count was recorded for this clone. The chain's CDR3 is CASSLAAFRTEAFF. Here the CDR3 DNA reads TGTGCCAGCAGCTTAGCAGCTTTCAGGACTGAAGCTTTCTTT. The rearrangement joins TRBV11-1 to TRBJ1-1; D not resolved. V lost 0 bases and J lost 5, with 10 bases in between. Germline V gives CDR1 SGHAT, CDR2 FQDESV (reference sequence). This CDR3 contains 14 residues.

V and J are TRBV19 and TRBJ1-1; D perhaps matches TRBD1 (6 bases). The CDR3 spans 15 residues. The ends were cut back, 5 bases at V and 5 bases at J, with 18 bases in the middle. Germline loops: CDR1 LNHDA, CDR2 SQIVND (reference sequence). The CDR3 loop is CASSPSSQGRTEAFF. As DNA, the CDR3 is TGTGCCAGTAGTCCCTCATCACAGGGAAGGACTGAAGCTTTCTTT.

J is TRBJ2-1 and V is TRBV29-1; possibly TRBD2 for D (6 bases). CDR3 length equals 14 residues. Trimming took off 5 bases at V and 4 bases at J, with 15 bases between the two ends. Germline CDR1 reads SQVTM; CDR2 reads ANQGSEA. The CDR3 reads CSVTRDLDYNEQFF. CDR3 sequence (DNA): TGCAGCGTTACCCGGGACTTAGATTACAATGAGCAGTTCTTC.

The sample holds a few counts of this clone. The gene calls are TRBV5-6 and TRBJ1-2; no clear D. The V end was cut by 0 bases, the J end by 0 bases, with 15 bases between. The CDR3 spans 17 residues. Germline V gene data show CDR1 as SGHDT and CDR2 as YYEEEE. The CDR3 DNA reads as TGTGCCAGCAGCTTGGGGACGGCCAGACTAGCTAACTATGGCTACACCTTC. Its protein is CASSLGTARLANYGYTF.

The chain employs TRBV19 and TRBJ2-3; a weak D match, TRBD2 (7 bases). CDR3 length: 15 amino acids. Trimming removed 5 bases from V and 8 bases from J, with 20 bases in between. CDR1 and CDR2 (germline): LNHDA, SQIVND (reference sequence). Written as DNA, the CDR3 is TGTGCCAGTAGTTCGGGGGGCGCCGGGGCAGGTACGCAGTATTTT. Translation gives CASSSGGAGAGTQYF.

This chain joins TRBV9 and TRBJ2-1; D is undetermined. The CDR3 spans 16 residues. Germline CDR1 reads SGDLS; CDR2 reads YYNGEE. Trimming removed 0 bases from V and 0 bases from J, with 10 bases in between. CDR3 amino acids: CASSVDISDSYNEQFF. The DNA of the CDR3 is TGTGCCAGCAGCGTAGATATAAGCGACTCCTACAATGAGCAGTTCTTC. Supplemented by reference TRBV9 and TRBJ2-1, the full variable domain reads DSGVTQTPKHLITATGQRVTLRCSPRSGDLSVYWYQQSLDQGLQFLIQYYNGEERAKGNILERFSAQQFPDLHSELNLSSLELGDSALYFCASSVDISDSYNEQFFGPGTRLTVL.

This clone was seen just once. The gene calls are TRBV10-3 and TRBJ2-2; 9 nucleotides line up with TRBD2. Trimming removed 7 bases from V and 5 bases from J; junction bases left unmatched: 11. The CDR3 runs to 16 residues. The germline V gene encodes CDR1 ENHRY and CDR2 SYGVKD. CDR3 sequence (DNA): TGTGCCATCAATCACAATAGCGGGAGCGGGACCGGGGAGCTGTTTTTT. Translating gives CAINHNSGSGTGELFF.

This clone came up a few times. The chain uses TRBV7-3 and TRBJ2-5; TRBD2 aligns across 7 bases. The CDR3 totals 15 residues. Germline loops: CDR1 SGHTA, CDR2 FQGTGA. V trimming: 6 bases; J trimming: 4 bases; junction bases outside the gene matches: 11. CDR3 sequence reads: CASRRTGGPLETQYF. Here the CDR3 DNA reads TGTGCCAGCAGACGGACGGGGGGTCCTTTAGAGACCCAGTACTTC.

The chain links TRBV28 to TRBJ1-4; perhaps TRBD1 as D (5 bases). Trimming stripped 4 bases from V and 4 bases from J, with 16 bases between. This CDR3 has 16 amino acids. Germline-derived CDR1 and CDR2 are MDHEN and SYDVKM. CDR3 DNA: TGTGCCAGCAGTTCTCGCTGGGGGAGGGTTAATGAAAAACTGTTTTTT. This encodes CASSSRWGRVNEKLFF.

The table lists this clone with a count of one. CDR3 DNA sequence: TGTGCCAGCAGCTCCCTATACGAGCAGTACGTC. The encoded protein is CASSSLYEQYV. The chain links TRBV11-2 to TRBJ2-7; no firm D call. Looked up from germline, CDR1 is SGHAT and CDR2 is FQNNGV. The V end lost 4 bases, the J end lost 4 bases, and 5 bases lay between the germline ends. The CDR3 contains 11 residues.

This rearrangement joins TRBV19 to TRBJ1-3; 10 nucleotides match TRBD1. After removal of 3 bases from V and 2 bases from J, the junction contained 7 bases not matched to a gene. CDR1 and CDR2 (germline): LNHDA, SQIVND (reference sequence). This CDR3 comprises 17 residues. The CDR3 DNA reads as TGTGCCAGTAGTATGAGCGGACAGGGGGGGACTGGAAACACCATATATTTT. Its translation is CASSMSGQGGTGNTIYF.

The rearrangement joins TRBV4-1 to TRBJ1-1; 10 nucleotides match TRBD1. The CDR3 covers 15 residues. Germline values: CDR1 MGHRA, CDR2 YSYEKL. The junction had 6 bases not matched to a gene; V was cut back by 5 bases and J by 3 bases. CDR3 loop: CASSDRDRGDTEAFF. CDR3 in DNA: TGCGCCAGCAGCGATAGGGACAGGGGCGACACTGAAGCTTTCTTT.

CDR3 sequence reads: CASKADKGYTEAFF. CDR3 DNA sequence: TGTGCCAGTAAGGCCGACAAGGGGTACACTGAAGCTTTCTTT. This sequence joins TRBV19 and TRBJ1-1, with D tentatively TRBD1 (5 bases). This CDR3 spans 14 amino acids. The V gene lost 7 bases and the J gene lost 3 bases, with 15 bases spanning the gap. CDR1 is LNHDA and CDR2 is SQIVND in the germline V gene (reference sequence).

This chain uses TRBV7-6 with TRBJ2-7; possibly TRBD2 for D (6 bases). V was clipped by 8 bases and J by 6 bases, with 17 bases between them. Germline loops: CDR1 SGHVS, CDR2 FNYEAQ. There are 13 residues in the CDR3. In DNA form, the CDR3 reads TGTGCCAGCTCCGAGGCCGGGGGAGCCGAGCAGTACGTC. Amino acid sequence: CASSEAGGAEQYV.

This clone occurred once. The chain employs TRBV28 and TRBJ1-2, with TRBD1 matching over 8 bases. Per the germline V gene, CDR1 is MDHEN and CDR2 is SYDVKM. CDR3 length: 14 residues. J was trimmed by 2 bases and V by 3 bases; bases with no gene match: 2. The CDR3: CASSLGTGNYGYTF. In DNA form, the CDR3 reads TGTGCCAGCAGTTTGGGGACAGGAAACTATGGCTACACCTTC.

The chain couples TRBV6-2 or TRBV6-3 to TRBJ2-5; the match to TRBD2 covers 12 bases. The CDR3 length is 15 residues. With V trimmed by 3 bases and J by 5 bases, 4 bases remained unmatched. Germline loops: CDR1 MNHEY, CDR2 SVGEGT. The CDR3 sequence: CASSYHTSGRETQYF. The CDR3 bases are TGTGCCAGCAGTTATCACACTAGCGGGAGGGAGACCCAGTACTTC.

CDR3 loop: CASSQNPTAYGYTF. CDR3 nucleotides: TGCGCCAGCAGCCAAAACCCGACAGCCTATGGCTACACCTTC. V is TRBV4-3 and J is TRBJ1-2, with D perhaps TRBD1 (5 bases). CDR1 LGHNA and CDR2 YSLEER come from the germline V gene. This CDR3 is 14 amino acids long. The ends were cut back, 2 bases at V and 4 bases at J, with 11 bases in the middle.

The chain carries TRBV5-1 and TRBJ1-1; tentatively, D is TRBD1 (6 bases). The CDR3 contains 17 residues. Trimming took 4 bases from V and 0 from J, leaving 19 bases between them. Germline-derived CDR1 and CDR2 are SGHRS and YFSETQ. CDR3 amino acids: CASSAGGRGGMNTEAFF. The CDR3 DNA reads TGCGCCAGCAGCGCGGGGGGCAGGGGAGGCATGAACACTGAAGCTTTCTTT.

The V gene is TRBV11-2, the J gene TRBJ1-1; D is possibly TRBD1 (5 bases). CDR1 and CDR2 from the germline V gene are SGHAT and FQNNGV. This CDR3 comprises 14 residues. The V gene lost 2 bases and the J gene lost 6 bases, with 13 bases spanning the gap. DNA of the CDR3: TGTGCCAGCAGCTTAATCTGGGACTCACCTGAAGCTTTCTTT. This codes for CASSLIWDSPEAFF.

The V call is TRBV2, the J call TRBJ2-6; no reliable D call. V was clipped by 2 bases and J by 1 base, with 6 bases between them. The CDR3 extends over 15 amino acids. Germline loops: CDR1 SNHLY, CDR2 FYNNEI. The CDR3 sequence is CASSELSSGANVLTF. CDR3 in DNA: TGTGCCAGCAGTGAACTGAGTTCTGGGGCCAACGTCCTGACTTTC.

This chain links TRBV7-9 with TRBJ2-1; 11 nucleotides match TRBD1. Germline V lookup: CDR1 SEHNR, CDR2 FQNEAQ (reference sequence). V lost 5 bases to trimming and J lost 6 bases; unmatched junction nucleotides: 6. CDR3 length: 15 residues. This CDR3 reads CASSQGTGGSNEQFF. CDR3 coding DNA: TGTGCCAGCAGCCAGGGGACAGGGGGGAGCAATGAGCAGTTCTTC.